Below, 23 T cell receptor beta chains from the same sample are listed, as sequenced in a study of prognosis after radiotherapy for stage I lung cancer. Amplification of TCR beta CDR3 from genomic DNA used two-round multiplex PCR. Round one of PCR was performed, and it used primers specific to each TRBV and TRBJ gene. TCRdb ran MiXCR on the multiplex PCR reads and lists one entry per CDR3 protein. The table records tens of thousands of distinct CDR3 sequences, around two fifths of them present only once. The material sequenced was PBMCs, taken before or after stereotactic body radiation therapy (not recorded which). The source is a donor aged 50 or older with non-small cell lung cancer.

The gene calls are TRBV20-1 and TRBJ1-2; TRBD1 agrees at 12 bases. CDR3 length equals 16 residues. Germline CDR1 is DFQATT and CDR2 is SNEGSKA (reference sequence). J was trimmed by 2 bases and V by 6 bases; bases with no gene match: 10. CDR3 in DNA: TGCAGTGCCAACTCCGGGACAGGGGGCCTAAACTATGGCTACACCTTC. This gives the protein CSANSGTGGLNYGYTF.

The rearrangement joins TRBV27 to TRBJ1-6; no clear D. The germline gives CDR1 MNHEY, CDR2 SMNVEV (reference sequence). Trimming removed 6 bases at V and 6 bases at J, with 12 bases between. The CDR3 covers 14 residues. CDR3: CASRKQRVNSPLHF. CDR3 bases: TGTGCCAGCAGGAAACAGAGGGTTAATTCACCCCTCCACTTT.

V gene TRBV30 combines with J gene TRBJ1-2; 9 bases agree with TRBD1. The V and J ends lost 1 base and 6 bases, in that order; junction bases with no gene match: 3. Germline V gene data show CDR1 as GTSNPN and CDR2 as SVGIG (reference sequence). The CDR3 has 13 amino acids. The DNA of the CDR3 is TGTGCCTGGAGTGGGACAGGGGAAAATGGCTACACCTTC. Translating gives CAWSGTGENGYTF.

This clonotype was counted many times. The V and J genes are TRBV20-1 and TRBJ2-2; D uncertain. CDR3 length equals 14 residues. V was pared by 3 bases and J by 0 bases, with 8 bases between. The germline gives CDR1 DFQATT, CDR2 SNEGSKA (reference sequence). The CDR3 region is CSASPDANTGELFF. The CDR3, as DNA: TGCAGTGCTAGTCCTGATGCGAACACCGGGGAGCTGTTTTTT.

This clonotype was detected many times. This chain links TRBV19 with TRBJ2-2; D remains unclear. This CDR3 has 14 residues. Trimming left V 5 bases short and J 4 bases short, with 11 bases between. Germline V lookup: CDR1 LNHDA, CDR2 SQIVND (reference sequence). Here the CDR3 reads CASSVARGTGELFF. The CDR3, as DNA: TGTGCCAGTAGTGTGGCTAGAGGCACCGGGGAGCTGTTTTTT.

This clonotype was recorded at least ten times. A read error may be the cause here, since a much bigger clone is one base away. The chain recombines TRBV7-2 with TRBJ1-2; D ambiguous. This CDR3 is 15 amino acids long. CDR1 and CDR2 (germline): SGHTA, FQGNSA. The CDR3 is CASSLNEAGGYSYTF. In DNA, the CDR3 is TGTGCCAGCAGCCTCAATGAGGCAGGAGGCTATAGCTACACCTTC.

V is TRBV2 and J is TRBJ2-7; 7 bases line up with TRBD2. CDR1 is SNHLY and CDR2 is FYNNEI in the germline V gene. There are 17 residues in the CDR3. The V gene end was trimmed by 10 bases and the J gene end by 7 bases; junction bases not matched to a gene: 25. The CDR3 is CAIKGVKTSWVGVEQYF. The DNA for the CDR3 is TGTGCCATCAAAGGGGTCAAGACTAGCTGGGTCGGAGTGGAGCAGTACTTC. Full variable domain (rest looked up from reference TRBV2 and TRBJ2-7): EPEVTQTPSHQVTQMGQEVILRCVPISNHLYFYWYRQILGQKVEFLVSFYNNEISEKSEIFDDQFSVERPDGSNFTLKIRSTKLEDSAMYFCAIKGVKTSWVGVEQYFGPGTRLTVT.

This clonotype was counted at least ten times. The J gene is TRBJ1-5, the V gene TRBV13, with a possible D match to TRBD1 (6 bases). With 5 bases removed from V and 9 bases from J, the gap between germline ends came to 11 bases. The CDR3 covers 12 residues. The germline gives CDR1 PRHDT, CDR2 FYEKMQ (reference sequence). The CDR3 here is CASSGGPGPQHF. DNA of the CDR3: TGTGCCAGCAGCGGGGGCCCTGGGCCCCAGCATTTT.

On this clonotype: The junction and the germline gene differ at one end; a read error may be behind it. The chain joins TRBV7-3 to TRBJ2-2; TRBD2 might be the D (5 bases). Germline CDR1 reads SGHTA; CDR2 reads FQGTGA. The length of the CDR3 is 14 residues. CDR3 nucleotide sequence: TGTGCCAGCAGCGCCCGGGCAGCCACCTGGGAGCTGGTTTTT. This gives the protein CASSARAATWELVF.

As for this clonotype: A much larger clone lies one base from this, so it may be a read error. The chain couples TRBV30 to TRBJ1-3, with unresolved D. The CDR3 runs 13 residues. V shed 8 bases and J shed 4 bases, with 15 bases lying between them. The germline V gene has CDR1 GTSNPN and CDR2 SVGIG (reference sequence). The CDR3 DNA follows: TGTGCCCGCAGCATGGGAGGCGGAAACACCATATATTTT. This encodes CARSMGGGNTIYF. Using reference TRBV30 and TRBJ1-3 for the parts outside the CDR3, the full variable domain is SQTIHQWPATLVQPVGSPLSLECTVEGTSNPNLYWYRQAAGRGLQLLFYSVGIGQISSEVPQNLSASRPQDRQFILSSKKLLLSDSGFYLCARSMGGGNTIYFGEGSWLTVV.

This clonotype was detected ten times or more. In DNA form, the CDR3 reads TGTGCCAGCAGTCTGTGGGGTTCGGGCGGGGAGCTGTTTTTT. Its protein is CASSLWGSGGELFF. The chain is built from TRBV7-8 and TRBJ2-2, with D unresolved. Germline CDR1 is SGHVS and CDR2 is FQNEAQ. The germline V and J ends were trimmed by 6 bases and 7 bases, with 15 bases remaining between them. CDR3 length equals 14 residues.

This clonotype has ten or more counts. The rearrangement joins TRBV30 to TRBJ2-2; 13 nucleotides align to TRBD2. Germline V gene data show CDR1 as GTSNPN and CDR2 as SVGIG (reference sequence). The CDR3 extends over 17 amino acids. The J segment lost 5 bases and the V segment lost 3 bases, leaving 9 bases of the junction unmatched. The CDR3 nucleotides are TGTGCCTGGAGGCGGACTAGCGGGAGAGGGGATACCGGGGAGCTGTTTTTT. Translating gives CAWRRTSGRGDTGELFF. The whole variable domain, filled in from reference TRBV30 and TRBJ2-2, reads SQTIHQWPATLVQPVGSPLSLECTVEGTSNPNLYWYRQAAGRGLQLLFYSVGIGQISSEVPQNLSASRPQDRQFILSSKKLLLSDSGFYLCAWRRTSGRGDTGELFFGEGSRLTVL.

The sample holds many counts of this clonotype. This rearrangement joins TRBV4-2 to TRBJ2-7; 8 positions match TRBD1. Trimming cost V 2 bases and J 0 bases; bases outside gene matches: 6. The CDR3 length is 16 residues. Germline assignment: CDR1 LGHNA and CDR2 YNFKEQ. The CDR3 nucleotides read TGTGCCAGCAGCCAATCGACAGGGGATAGCTCCTACGAGCAGTACTTC. Translating gives CASSQSTGDSSYEQYF.

Points on this clonotype: A read error likely explains this, since a far larger clone differs by one base. The gene calls are TRBV6-2 or TRBV6-3 and TRBJ2-1; no firm D call. The germline V and J ends were trimmed by 5 bases and 0 bases, with 5 bases remaining between them. The CDR3 has 13 residues. Per the germline V gene, CDR1 is MNHEY and CDR2 is SVGEGT. This CDR3 reads CASSESSYNEQFF. In DNA form, the CDR3 reads TGTGCCAGCAGTGAAAGCTCCTACAATGAGCAGTTCTTC.

The chain is built from TRBV29-1 and TRBJ2-5; 12 bases match TRBD2. The V gene end was trimmed by 8 bases and the J gene end by 2 bases; junction bases not matched to a gene: 3. The CDR3 runs 13 residues. Germline V gene lookup returns CDR1 SQVTM and CDR2 ANQGSEA. The CDR3 region has the DNA TGCAGCTCTACTAGCGGGGGGCAAGAGACCCAGTACTTC. This codes for CSSTSGGQETQYF.

To note about this clonotype: This likely came from a read error, as a far larger clone is one base away. The chain is built from TRBV7-9 and TRBJ2-3; perhaps D is TRBD1 or TRBD2 (7 bases each). The germline V gene encodes CDR1 SEHNR and CDR2 FQNEAQ (reference sequence). The CDR3 sequence is 16 residues long. In nucleotides, the CDR3 is TGTGCCAACAGCAAACGACAGGGAGGGTGGACAGATACGCAGTATTTT. Protein sequence: CANSKRQGGWTDTQYF.

V usage is TRBV20-1 and J usage is TRBJ2-1; D is ambiguous. Per germline, CDR1 DFQATT and CDR2 SNEGSKA (reference sequence). V gave up 4 bases and J gave up 12 bases, with 19 bases separating them. The CDR3 sequence is 13 residues long. CDR3 protein: CSATAVPELGQFF. In DNA form, the CDR3 reads TGCAGTGCTACCGCCGTCCCCGAACTGGGGCAGTTCTTC.

This clonotype has at least ten counts. This sequence joins TRBV5-5 and TRBJ2-6; D is perhaps TRBD2 (6 bases). Germline values: CDR1 SGHKS, CDR2 YYEKEE (reference sequence). V was trimmed by 1 base and J by 0 bases, leaving 11 bases between them. The CDR3 is made up of 17 amino acids. This chain's CDR3 is CASSLFAGNSGANVLTF. CDR3 in DNA: TGTGCCAGCAGCTTGTTCGCGGGGAACTCTGGGGCCAACGTCCTGACTTTC.

This clonotype was seen many times. The chain couples TRBV20-1 to TRBJ1-1, with 9 bases fitting TRBD1. The CDR3 totals 12 residues. The J segment lost 4 bases and the V segment lost 5 bases, leaving 2 bases of the junction unmatched. Germline CDR1 is DFQATT and CDR2 is SNEGSKA (reference sequence). Here the CDR3 DNA reads TGCAGTGCTCACAGGGGGCTCACTGAAGCTTTCTTT. Translation: CSAHRGLTEAFF.

The V and J genes are TRBV7-2 and TRBJ2-7, with a weak D call TRBD1 (6 bases). Germline V CDR1 and CDR2: SGHTA, FQGNSA. CDR3 length equals 14 residues. V was shortened by 5 bases and J by 0 bases, with 11 bases between the two germline ends. CDR3 sequence reads: CASSTDRYSYEQYF. DNA of the CDR3: TGTGCCAGCAGCACCGACAGGTACTCCTACGAGCAGTACTTC.

The chain links TRBV13 to TRBJ2-7, with 8 bases identical to TRBD2. V shed 7 bases and J 5 bases; nucleotides not matched to a gene: 16. CDR1 is PRHDT, CDR2 FYEKMQ, per germline (reference sequence). The CDR3 length is 16 residues. CDR3: CASIPQTSVGRDEQYF. In nucleotides, the CDR3 is TGTGCCAGCATCCCCCAGACTAGCGTGGGGAGGGACGAGCAGTACTTC.

This clonotype was counted ten times or more. The chain is built from TRBV12-3 or TRBV12-4 and TRBJ2-7; D assignment may be TRBD1 or TRBD2 (7 bases each). This CDR3 region has 12 residues. Trimming removed 5 bases at V and 10 bases at J, with 15 bases between. CDR3 sequence (DNA): TGTGCCAGCAGTCAGGGAGGGGGCCCCCAGTACTTC. Translated, it gives CASSQGGGPQYF.

This clonotype is medium-sized (0.01 to 0.1%) by share. The V and J genes are TRBV6-8 and TRBJ2-1; 12 bases line up with TRBD1. The CDR3 runs 14 residues. With V trimmed by 8 bases and J by 8 bases, 7 bases remained unmatched. Germline CDR1 is MNHGY and CDR2 is SAAAGT. This chain's CDR3 is CASSRDRGRDEQFF. In nucleotides, the CDR3 is TGTGCCAGCTCTCGGGACAGGGGGCGGGATGAGCAGTTCTTC.